This T cell receptor (beta chain) derives from a study of identical twins. Broader study findings: Twins' surplus sharing was weaker for beta out-of-frame sequences.

CDR1 SQVTM and CDR2 ANQGSEA come from the germline V gene. Trimming pared 2 bases from V and 3 bases from J, leaving 14 bases between. The CDR3 is 15 residues long. Worth noting for this clonotype: The target antigen is unknown.

Unique molecular identifiers were present on the cDNA, which also gained a universal primer site by template switching. TCRdb re-called the 5' RACE reads through MiXCR, storing one row per CDR3 protein. Among 1.5 million to 2 million distinct CDR3 sequences, under 35% were seen once, and the ten largest hold 0.25% to 0.3%. With no exceptions, donors were healthy Caucasians. The source material was cord blood. The gene calls are TRBV29-1 and TRBJ2-1; TRBD2 is a possible D gene (6 bases). The sequence came from a newborn girl in good health. CDR3 nucleotide sequence: TGCAGCGTTGAAACCTCCGGGAGAGACTACAATGAGCAGTTCTTC. This translates into CSVETSGRDYNEQFF.